The 18 T cell receptor beta chains below come from one sample, sequenced in a study of response to subunit inactivated influenza vaccine. MiXCR, applied by TCRdb to the RT-PCR reads, yields one record per CDR3 protein. The table records about 700,000 distinct CDR3 sequences, 14% of them present only once. The material sequenced was PBMCs from blood, taken around 15 days before vaccination. Source of these receptors: a man aged 45-65 years who received an inactivated influenza vaccine.

This clonotype occurred many times. This chain connects TRBV10-3 to TRBJ2-3; D uncertain. Germline V gives CDR1 ENHRY, CDR2 SYGVKD. CDR3 length equals 12 residues. Trimming took off 4 bases at V and 4 bases at J, with 6 bases between the two ends. The chain's CDR3 is CAISAGADTQYF. In nucleotides, the CDR3 is TGTGCCATCAGTGCCGGCGCAGATACGCAGTATTTT.

This clonotype showed up just a few times. V and J are TRBV4-3 and TRBJ1-2; perhaps TRBD1 as D (6 bases). The germline V and J ends were trimmed by 0 bases and 5 bases, with 13 bases remaining between them. The germline V gene has CDR1 LGHNA and CDR2 YSLEER. This CDR3 contains 15 residues. DNA of the CDR3: TGCGCCAGCAGCCAAGATAGGGGGGGCGGTTATGGCTACACCTTC. Its translation is CASSQDRGGGYGYTF.

The V gene is TRBV6-5, the J gene TRBJ2-7, with D possibly TRBD1 on 6 matching bases. This CDR3 has 14 amino acids. Trimming shortened V by 4 bases and J by 2 bases, and 12 bases separated the two germline ends. Germline V gives CDR1 MNHEY, CDR2 SVGAGI. The CDR3 nucleotides are TGTGCCAGCAGTTCCCAGGGGCGCGCCTACGAGCAGTACTTC. It translates to CASSSQGRAYEQYF.

This clonotype was seen a handful of times. The CDR3 DNA follows: TGTGCCAGCAGCCTGGGACGCCCGAACACCGGGGAGCTGTTTTTT. Its translation: CASSLGRPNTGELFF. The chain is built from TRBV7-2 and TRBJ2-2; either TRBD1 or TRBD2 may supply D (5 bases each). The CDR3 spans 15 residues. V gave up 5 bases and J gave up 0 bases, with 10 bases separating them. Germline V gene lookup returns CDR1 SGHTA and CDR2 FQGNSA.

The chain carries TRBV29-1 and TRBJ1-1; no clear D gene. Between the trimmed V and J ends, which lost 1 base and 1 base, there was a span of 1 base. Germline V gene data show CDR1 as SQVTM and CDR2 as ANQGSEA. CDR3 size: 11 residues. CDR3 coding DNA: TGCAGCGTTGAAGGGAACACTGAAGCTTTCTTT. Its protein is CSVEGNTEAFF.

This clonotype was seen many times. V is TRBV15 and J is TRBJ2-2; TRBD1 agrees at 8 bases. This CDR3 is 14 amino acids long. The germline gives CDR1 LNHNV, CDR2 YYDKDF (reference sequence). Trimming took 3 bases from V and 5 from J; bases not matched to a gene: 2. The CDR3 DNA reads as TGTGCCACCAGCAGGGACAGGGTAACCGGGGAGCTGTTTTTT. The encoded protein is CATSRDRVTGELFF.

This clonotype was seen only a few times. The chain uses TRBV29-1 and TRBJ1-3; D not certain. Trimming removed 4 bases from V and 3 bases from J, with 7 bases in between. Germline V gene sequence: CDR1 SQVTM, CDR2 ANQGSEA. The CDR3 totals 12 residues. The CDR3 reads CSVVTDGNTIYF. The CDR3 nucleotides are TGCAGCGTTGTAACAGATGGAAACACCATATATTTT.

The chain links TRBV28 to TRBJ2-3; no clear D. The CDR3 has 16 residues. The V gene lost 1 base and the J gene lost 2 bases, with 13 bases spanning the gap. Germline loops: CDR1 MDHEN, CDR2 SYDVKM. CDR3 in amino acids: CASSLSSGRITDTQYF. Written as DNA, the CDR3 is TGTGCCAGCAGTTTATCGTCGGGCAGAATCACAGATACGCAGTATTTT.

V usage is TRBV29-1 and J usage is TRBJ1-1; maybe TRBD1 (5 bases). The ends were cut back, 7 bases at V and 4 bases at J, with 10 bases in the middle. The CDR3 runs to 11 residues. Germline CDR1 reads SQVTM; CDR2 reads ANQGSEA. CDR3 coding DNA: TGCAGCGGGGGGGAGGGCACTGAAGCTTTCTTT. This codes for CSGGEGTEAFF.

This clonotype was observed a handful of times. V is TRBV5-1 and J is TRBJ1-5; tentative D call: TRBD1 (6 bases). The germline V gene encodes CDR1 SGHRS and CDR2 YFSETQ. V lost 4 bases and J lost 2, with 13 bases in between. The length of the CDR3 is 15 residues. The CDR3 here is CASSREGGGNQPQHF. CDR3 sequence (DNA): TGCGCCAGCAGCAGGGAGGGGGGTGGCAATCAGCCCCAGCATTTT.

In this sample, this clonotype turned up many times. This chain connects TRBV27 to TRBJ2-7; D is perhaps TRBD2 (5 bases). The CDR3 is 17 residues long. The V end lost 4 bases, the J end lost 0 bases, and 19 bases lay between the germline ends. CDR1 and CDR2 (germline): MNHEY, SMNVEV (reference sequence). CDR3 bases: TGTGCCAGCAGTTCATTAGGGTCCCCGGGGAGCTCCTACGAGCAGTACTTC. This translates into CASSSLGSPGSSYEQYF.

This clonotype was detected a few times. The chain has TRBV14 and TRBJ2-5; D possibly corresponds to TRBD1 (6 bases). Trimming took 3 bases from V and 5 from J, leaving 16 bases between them. Germline loops: CDR1 SGHDN, CDR2 FVKESK. The CDR3 loop spans 15 amino acids. The CDR3 DNA reads as TGTGCCAGCAGCCATCTGAGGGGGTCAACGGAGACCCAGTACTTC. Translated: CASSHLRGSTETQYF.

The chain has TRBV10-2 and TRBJ2-3; 10 bases match TRBD2. With 0 bases clipped from V and 1 base from J, the junction kept 13 bases outside the gene matches. This CDR3 has 20 residues. In germline, CDR1 is WSHSY, CDR2 SAAADI. The CDR3 DNA sequence: TGCGCCAGCAGTGAGTCCGGTTCAGCGGGGGGGCCTAAGGGCACAGATACGCAGTATTTT. Translating it yields CASSESGSAGGPKGTDTQYF.

V and J are TRBV7-9 and TRBJ2-5; possibly TRBD1 or TRBD2 for D (5 bases each). The germline V gene encodes CDR1 SEHNR and CDR2 FQNEAQ (reference sequence). This CDR3 contains 14 residues. Trimming stripped 2 bases from V and 4 bases from J, with 11 bases between. The CDR3 region is CASSLMGVGETQYF. The CDR3 coding sequence is TGTGCCAGCAGCTTAATGGGGGTTGGAGAGACCCAGTACTTC.

The chain recombines TRBV7-8 with TRBJ1-4, with D possibly TRBD1 on 5 matching bases. V shed 7 bases and J shed 6 bases, with 15 bases lying between them. The germline gives CDR1 SGHVS, CDR2 FQNEAQ. This CDR3 spans 14 amino acids. In DNA form, the CDR3 reads TGTGCCAGCACCCTACGGCAGGGCGATGAAAAACTGTTTTTT. Translating it yields CASTLRQGDEKLFF.

This clonotype was detected a few times. This chain connects TRBV25-1 to TRBJ2-5; 8 nucleotides align to TRBD1. The CDR3 extends over 15 amino acids. The trim removed 1 base at V and 4 bases at J, leaving 5 bases unmatched. Germline V gives CDR1 MGHDK, CDR2 SYGVNS. CDR3 nucleotide sequence: TGTGCCAGCAGTGAATTTAGGACAGGGTTAGAGACCCAGTACTTC. This codes for CASSEFRTGLETQYF.

The chain links TRBV21-1 to TRBJ2-1; the table's D call of TRBD2 was not tested on the DNA. TRBV21-1 is a documented pseudogene. The CDR3 has 19 residues. In DNA form, the CDR3 reads TGTGCCAGCAGCAAAGAAGGGACTAGCGCTCAGAGCTCCTACAATGAGCAGTTCTTC. This encodes CASSKEGTSAQSSYNEQFF.

The J gene is TRBJ2-1, the V gene TRBV6-2 or TRBV6-3; 9 bases align to TRBD1. The germline V gene has CDR1 MNHEY and CDR2 SVGEGT. With 8 bases clipped from V and 5 bases from J, the junction kept 7 bases outside the gene matches. The CDR3 is 14 amino acids. The CDR3 coding sequence is TGTGCCAGCGGGAGGTGGGACAGGGACAATGAGCAGTTCTTC. This encodes CASGRWDRDNEQFF.